Here is one TCR beta chain with its context. The data belong to a study of blood T cell repertoires in COVID-19. In the original analysis: Scientists estimated how many nucleated cells there were by amplifying reference gene primers. Sequenced by immunoSEQ multiplex PCR; TCRdb stores in-frame clones only, minus some. Clonal size and the V and J genes are those of that table, whereas D and trimming came from the DNA. This table has a few hundred thousand clones, around nine tenths appearing once. Sequenced: peripheral blood. The source is a man aged 18 to 35 with COVID-19, enrolled during active disease.

As DNA, the CDR3 is TGTGCCAGCAGCCGAACTAGCGGGGTCCTTGGGGACGAGCAGTACTTC. Protein product: CASSRTSGVLGDEQYF. The V gene is TRBV3-1 (or the pseudogene TRBV3-2), the J gene TRBJ2-7, with 10 bases that match TRBD2. Germline CDR1 and CDR2: LGHDT and YNNKEL (reference sequence). Trimming took 4 bases from V and 5 from J; bases not matched to a gene: 11. The CDR3 sequence is 16 residues long.